These 8 T cell receptor beta chains originate from one sample sequenced in a study of blood T cell repertoires in COVID-19 (dated by TCRdb to 2020 to 2022). Library generation was performed with the immunoSEQ multiplex PCR assay. This is the immuneACCESS table as TCRdb keeps it, with only in-frame sequences that have V and J called. A part of the clones is gone; compared with another copy, unresolved V genes explain less than half, and the rest is unexplained. The sample profile shows fewer than 200,000 clones; over 80% of them were found once. The biggest ten clones account for around 2.9% of the sample. Material for sequencing was PBMCs or T cells enriched from blood (not recorded which). Receptors originate from a woman younger than 45 who had been exposed to COVID-19.

A single count supports this clone. The rearrangement links TRBV7-9 to TRBJ1-5; TRBD1 matches at 7 bases. Germline V gene sequence: CDR1 SEHNR, CDR2 FQNEAQ (reference sequence). V shed 0 bases and J 4 bases; nucleotides not matched to a gene: 3. This CDR3 has 15 amino acids. CDR3 residues: CASSLARDSNQPQHF. The CDR3 DNA reads as TGTGCCAGCAGCTTAGCCCGGGACAGTAATCAGCCCCAGCATTTT.

CDR3 sequence (DNA): TGTGCCAGCAGTCAATTGGACAGAGACTATGGCTACACCTTC. Residues: CASSQLDRDYGYTF. The gene calls are TRBV27 and TRBJ1-2, with D possibly matching TRBD1 (6 bases). V was shortened by 5 bases and J by 3 bases, with 13 bases between the two germline ends. Germline V lookup: CDR1 MNHEY, CDR2 SMNVEV (reference sequence). CDR3 length: 14 amino acids.

V usage is TRBV6-6 and J usage is TRBJ1-4; TRBD1 is a possible D gene (6 bases). V lost 2 bases, J lost 8 bases, and 18 bases lay in between. The CDR3 has 16 amino acids. Germline V lookup: CDR1 MNHNY, CDR2 SVGAGI (reference sequence). The CDR3 sequence is CASSYRGGAFIEKLFF. CDR3 bases: TGTGCCAGCAGTTACCGGGGGGGCGCTTTCATAGAAAAACTGTTTTTT.

As DNA, the CDR3 is TGTGCCAGCAGTGACTCCCTCCCTGGGAGGTACAATGAGCAGTTCTTC. Protein: CASSDSLPGRYNEQFF. V gene TRBV6-4 combines with J gene TRBJ2-1, with D tentatively TRBD2 (6 bases). The V end was cut by 0 bases, the J end by 4 bases, with 13 bases between. In germline, CDR1 is MRHNA, CDR2 SNTAGT. This CDR3 has 16 amino acids.

The chain carries TRBV15 and TRBJ2-7; D is possibly TRBD2 (5 bases). V was clipped by 2 bases and J by 2 bases, with 7 bases between them. Germline assignment: CDR1 LNHNV and CDR2 YYDKDF (reference sequence). The CDR3 totals 13 residues. CDR3 in DNA: TGTGCCACCAGCAGATACGGGACCTACGAGCAGTACTTC. Translated: CATSRYGTYEQYF.

The gene calls are TRBV7-8 and TRBJ2-7; TRBD1 is a possible D gene (6 bases). The V gene lost 4 bases and the J gene lost 3 bases, with 16 bases spanning the gap. The germline V gene has CDR1 SGHVS and CDR2 FQNEAQ. CDR3 size: 15 residues. CDR3 loop: CASSSTGTRDYEQYF. The CDR3 DNA sequence: TGTGCCAGCAGCTCGACCGGGACACGGGACTACGAGCAGTACTTC.

The CDR3 reads CAWSRDRDQPQHF. In DNA form, the CDR3 reads TGTGCCTGGAGCAGGGACAGGGATCAGCCCCAGCATTTT. The chain couples TRBV30 to TRBJ1-5, with 9 bases matching TRBD1. V lost 3 bases to trimming and J lost 5 bases; unmatched junction nucleotides: 2. Germline V CDR1 and CDR2: GTSNPN, SVGIG (reference sequence). This CDR3 is 13 amino acids long. Full variable domain (rest looked up from reference TRBV30 and TRBJ1-5): SQTIHQWPATLVQPVGSPLSLECTVEGTSNPNLYWYRQAAGRGLQLLFYSVGIGQISSEVPQNLSASRPQDRQFILSSKKLLLSDSGFYLCAWSRDRDQPQHFGDGTRLSIL.

This chain joins TRBV5-4 and TRBJ2-7; 9 nucleotides line up with TRBD2. This CDR3 comprises 16 residues. Germline lookup yields CDR1 SGHNT and CDR2 YYREEE (reference sequence). V lost 4 bases to trimming and J lost 0 bases; unmatched junction nucleotides: 8. The chain's CDR3 is CASSPIAGASSYEQYF. DNA of the CDR3: TGTGCCAGCAGCCCGATAGCGGGGGCAAGCTCCTACGAGCAGTACTTC. Full variable domain (outside the CDR3, taken from reference TRBV5-4 and TRBJ2-7): ETGVTQSPTHLIKTRGQQVTLRCSSQSGHNTVSWYQQALGQGPQFIFQYYREEENGRGNFPPRFSGLQFPNYSSELNVNALELDDSALYLCASSPIAGASSYEQYFGPGTRLTVT.